Below are 14 T cell receptor beta chains sequenced from a single sample in a study of blood T cells in healthy people across ages. Together with a sample-barcoded 5' primer, a J-beta primer mix was included in a second PCR lasting roughly 6 to 12 cycles. Each CDR3 protein is one row after TCRdb ran MiXCR on the 5' RACE reads. The sample holds 650,000 to 1,000,000 distinct CDR3 sequences, roughly 35% seen once. The sequenced material came from blood. These receptor sequences come from a man between 18 and 35 years old in good health.

This clonotype was seen many times. The chain employs TRBV7-2 and TRBJ2-1, with D hard to call. V shed 2 bases and J shed 0 bases, with 8 bases lying between them. The CDR3 has 15 residues. Looked up from germline, CDR1 is SGHTA and CDR2 is FQGNSA. The DNA of the CDR3 is TGTGCCAGCAGCTTATACAGTAGCTCCTACAATGAGCAGTTCTTC. Protein: CASSLYSSSYNEQFF.

The chain carries TRBV25-1 and TRBJ2-7, with 7 bases fitting TRBD1. The tail of the sequence fits TRBJ2-5 better, so the J call may be wrong. The germline gives CDR1 MGHDK, CDR2 SYGVNS. This CDR3 comprises 16 residues. CDR3 in amino acids: CASESPGQLSRETQYF. The CDR3, as DNA: TGTGCCAGCGAATCCCCGGGACAGCTGTCGAGAGAGACCCAGTACTTC.

The gene calls are TRBV2 and TRBJ1-5; D remains unclear. The CDR3 contains 16 residues. With 3 bases removed from V and 3 bases from J, the gap between germline ends came to 15 bases. The germline V gene encodes CDR1 SNHLY and CDR2 FYNNEI. The CDR3 loop reads CASSDAGNGHNQPQHF. DNA for the CDR3: TGTGCCAGCAGTGACGCAGGCAACGGTCACAATCAGCCCCAGCATTTT.

This clonotype was counted at least ten times. The chain joins TRBV10-3 to TRBJ1-2; the match to TRBD1 covers 10 bases. The J segment lost 8 bases and the V segment lost 6 bases, leaving 12 bases of the junction unmatched. The CDR3 extends over 15 amino acids. Germline CDR1 is ENHRY and CDR2 is SYGVKD. The DNA for the CDR3 is TGTGCCATCAGCACAGACGGACAGGGGGGAGTCGGCTACACCTTC. It is translated as CAISTDGQGGVGYTF.

This clonotype was counted ten times or more. The chain combines TRBV6-2 or TRBV6-3 with TRBJ2-1; TRBD2 agrees at 13 bases. Per germline, CDR1 MNHEY and CDR2 SVGEGT. J gave up 7 bases and V 2 bases, and 8 bases lay outside the gene matches. The CDR3 consists of 17 residues. Here the CDR3 DNA reads TGTGCCAGCAGTTACGGTGCTTGGGGACTAGCGGGGAATGAGCAGTTCTTC. Translated: CASSYGAWGLAGNEQFF.

V and J are TRBV7-2 and TRBJ1-6; TRBD1 might be the D (6 bases). Germline V gene lookup returns CDR1 SGHTA and CDR2 FQGNSA. This CDR3 is 15 amino acids long. V lost 5 bases and J 2 bases, leaving 10 bases between the germline ends. This CDR3 reads CASSTRQAYNSPLHF. The CDR3 nucleotides are TGTGCCAGCAGCACAAGACAGGCCTATAATTCACCCCTCCACTTT.

The chain combines TRBV4-3 with TRBJ1-6, with TRBD1 identical over 9 bases. The length of the CDR3 is 15 residues. The V and J ends lost 8 bases and 7 bases, in that order; junction bases with no gene match: 9. From germline, CDR1 is LGHNA and CDR2 YSLEER. CDR3 DNA: TGCGCCAGCGGGACAGGGACCTATGGGAATTCACCCCTCCACTTT. The encoded protein is CASGTGTYGNSPLHF.

This chain links TRBV6-5 with TRBJ1-2; 7 bases are shared with TRBD1. In germline, CDR1 is MNHEY, CDR2 SVGAGI. The V and J ends lost 7 bases and 8 bases, in that order; junction bases with no gene match: 10. The CDR3 is 13 residues long. The CDR3: CASTKGTGAGYTF. The DNA of the CDR3 is TGTGCCAGCACCAAAGGAACAGGGGCCGGCTACACCTTC.

This clonotype was seen once. The chain combines TRBV20-1 with TRBJ1-2; D is possibly TRBD1 (6 bases). V shed 0 bases and J shed 4 bases, with 15 bases lying between them. The CDR3 has 15 residues. Germline lookup yields CDR1 DFQATT and CDR2 SNEGSKA (reference sequence). The CDR3 region is CSARDGDNAFYGYTF. The CDR3 DNA is TGCAGTGCTAGAGATGGGGACAACGCCTTCTATGGCTACACCTTC.

This clonotype has ten or more counts. The chain carries TRBV3-1 and TRBJ2-1; TRBD2 is a possible D gene (6 bases). The ends were cut back, 3 bases at V and 0 bases at J, with 12 bases in the middle. The CDR3 covers 16 residues. Germline V gene data show CDR1 as LGHDT and CDR2 as YNNKEL (reference sequence). For the CDR3, the DNA is TGTGCCAGCAGCCAGGAGGGTTGGGACTCCTACAATGAGCAGTTCTTC. Protein: CASSQEGWDSYNEQFF.

The rearrangement links TRBV7-7 to TRBJ2-1, with 10 bases aligning to TRBD2. CDR1 SSHAT and CDR2 FNYEAQ come from the germline V gene (reference sequence). This CDR3 has 13 residues. CDR3 in DNA: TGTGCTAGCGGGTTAGCGGGAGGTTATGAGCAGTTCTTC. This encodes CASGLAGGYEQFF.

This clonotype was seen a single time. The chain carries TRBV25-1 and TRBJ2-2; D call uncertain. The germline V gene encodes CDR1 MGHDK and CDR2 SYGVNS. Deletions cut 10 bases from V and 2 bases from J, with 14 bases between. The CDR3 is made up of 14 amino acids. The CDR3 nucleotides are TGTGCCACCCTAGACGGGTTAAACACCGGGGAGCTGTTTTTT. Protein product: CATLDGLNTGELFF.

This clonotype was found a few times. The J gene is TRBJ1-6, the V gene TRBV6-5; the match to TRBD1 covers 9 bases. V lost 6 bases to trimming and J lost 1 base; unmatched junction nucleotides: 1. Germline loops: CDR1 MNHEY, CDR2 SVGAGI. This CDR3 comprises 15 residues. The CDR3 coding sequence is TGTGCCAGCAGGGACAGGGGTTCCTATAATTCACCCCTCCACTTT. It encodes CASRDRGSYNSPLHF.

The rearrangement links TRBV29-1 to TRBJ1-1; weak D call: TRBD1 (5 bases). The V gene's germline CDR1 is SQVTM and CDR2 ANQGSEA. The CDR3 length is 13 residues. V was shortened by 6 bases and J by 1 base, with 12 bases between the two germline ends. CDR3 DNA: TGCAGCGTCCAGATAGACAGGAACACTGAAGCTTTCTTT. It codes for CSVQIDRNTEAFF. The full variable domain, its missing parts supplied by reference TRBV29-1 and TRBJ1-1, is SAVISQKPSRDICQRGTSLTIQCQVDSQVTMMFWYRQQPGQSLTLIATANQGSEATYESGFVIDKFPISRPNLTFSTLTVSNMSPEDSSIYLCSVQIDRNTEAFFGQGTRLTVV.